Listed here are 6 T cell receptor beta chains from one sample, sequenced in a study of blood T cell repertoires in COVID-19. The repertoire was sequenced with immunoSEQ multiplex PCR; TCRdb's copy has only in-frame clones and lacks some. The data hold about 360,000 clones, with more than 75% observed a single time. The sequenced sample was peripheral blood. The receptors were sampled from a human donor with acute or convalescent COVID-19. The donor label of this sample is uncertain.

This chain joins TRBV5-4 and TRBJ2-1, with D unresolved. V shed 0 bases and J shed 8 bases, with 9 bases lying between them. The CDR3 is 13 amino acids. The germline gives CDR1 SGHNT, CDR2 YYREEE (reference sequence). Here the CDR3 reads CASSLEVADEQFF. For the CDR3, the DNA is TGTGCCAGCAGCTTGGAGGTTGCGGATGAGCAGTTCTTC.

This rearrangement joins TRBV10-3 to TRBJ2-1; TRBD2 is a possible D gene (6 bases). Per the germline V gene, CDR1 is ENHRY and CDR2 is SYGVKD. Trimming left V 3 bases short and J 0 bases short, with 9 bases between. The CDR3 length is 15 residues. This CDR3 reads CAISDPGLSYNEQFF. Written as DNA, the CDR3 is TGTGCCATCAGTGACCCGGGACTCTCCTACAATGAGCAGTTCTTC.

The chain recombines TRBV29-1 with TRBJ1-6, with a tentative D call TRBD1 (5 bases). The V gene's germline CDR1 is SQVTM and CDR2 ANQGSEA. V was trimmed by 5 bases and J by 5 bases, leaving 10 bases between them. CDR3 length: 13 amino acids. CDR3 nucleotide sequence: TGCAGCGTTTCTGACAGTAATAATTCACCCCTCCACTTT. Translation: CSVSDSNNSPLHF.

A few counts support this clone. This chain connects TRBV5-4 to TRBJ2-4; D perhaps matches TRBD1 (6 bases). The germline V gene encodes CDR1 SGHNT and CDR2 YYREEE (reference sequence). The CDR3 consists of 16 residues. Deletions cut 4 bases from V and 0 bases from J, with 14 bases between. This CDR3 is CASSRGGQEAKNIQYF. CDR3 coding DNA: TGTGCCAGCAGCAGAGGGGGTCAGGAAGCCAAAAACATTCAGTACTTC.

The rearrangement uses TRBV18 and TRBJ1-3, with a possible D match to TRBD1 (6 bases). V dropped 7 bases and J dropped 0 bases, with 13 bases sitting between them. This CDR3 region has 15 residues. Germline V CDR1 and CDR2: KGHSH, LQKENI. In DNA, the CDR3 is TGTGCCAGCTGGGCTGCACAGGGCTCTGGAAACACCATATATTTT. Translating it yields CASWAAQGSGNTIYF.

This clone was found once. J is TRBJ2-7 and V is TRBV14; TRBD2 aligns across 12 bases. This CDR3 has 15 residues. Germline values: CDR1 SGHDN, CDR2 FVKESK. V shed 4 bases, J shed 6 bases, and the junction held 7 bases outside the gene matches. CDR3 loop: CASSRQLAGGVEQYF. The CDR3, as DNA: TGTGCCAGCAGCCGACAACTAGCGGGAGGTGTCGAGCAGTACTTC.